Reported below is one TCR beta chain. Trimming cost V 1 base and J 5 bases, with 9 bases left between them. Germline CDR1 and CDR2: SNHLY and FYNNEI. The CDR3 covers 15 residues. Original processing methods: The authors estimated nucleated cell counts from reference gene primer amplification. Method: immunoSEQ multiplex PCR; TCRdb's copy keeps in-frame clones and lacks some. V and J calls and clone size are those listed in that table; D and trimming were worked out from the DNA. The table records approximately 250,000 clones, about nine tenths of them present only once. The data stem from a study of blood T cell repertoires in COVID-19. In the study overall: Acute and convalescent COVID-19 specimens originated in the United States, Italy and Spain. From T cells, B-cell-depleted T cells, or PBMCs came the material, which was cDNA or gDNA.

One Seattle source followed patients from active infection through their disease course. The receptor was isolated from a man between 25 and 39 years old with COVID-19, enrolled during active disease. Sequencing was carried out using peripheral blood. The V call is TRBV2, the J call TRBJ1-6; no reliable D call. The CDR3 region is CASSEGESDNSPLHF. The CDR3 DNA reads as TGTGCCAGCAGTGAAGGGGAGTCGGATAATTCACCCCTCCACTTT.